This TCR beta chain is from a study of CD8 T cells in ankylosing spondylitis. General study points: Both synovial fluid and blood in reactive arthritis had previously been reported to carry some motif variants. A motif in TCR beta, a set of under ten highly homologous variants, appeared characteristic of ankylosing spondylitis blood. Enrichment of disease-linked clones was reportedly significant in matched ankylosing spondylitis synovial fluid. Disease-associated clones were CD8+ and fairly uncommon in peripheral blood.

CDR1 SQVTM and CDR2 ANQGSEA come from the germline V gene. CDR3 length equals 10 residues. Trimming stripped 7 bases from V and 8 bases from J, with 9 bases between. Note on this clonotype: Its target is not known.

5'-RACE, quantitative and with molecular barcodes, yielded the TCR beta libraries. Using its own MiXCR run on the 5' RACE reads, TCRdb lists one record per CDR3 protein. The table lists roughly 440,000 distinct CDR3 sequences, 17% of them singletons, with approximately 1% in the top ten. The sample was blood, either unsorted or a sorted T cell fraction (not recorded which). The sequence was obtained from a male donor with ankylosing spondylitis. V usage is TRBV29-1 and J usage is TRBJ2-1; no firm D call. The CDR3 is CSAGDDEQFF. The DNA for the CDR3 is TGCAGCGCCGGAGACGATGAGCAGTTCTTC.